Listed below are T cell receptor beta chains from one sample, sequenced in a study of CD8 T cells in Susac syndrome. MiXCR was run by TCRdb on the immunoSEQ multiplex PCR reads, yielding one entry per CDR3 protein. The top ten hold roughly 0.12% of the sample, which has 150,000 or so distinct CDR3 sequences, roughly 95% seen once. Material for sequencing was CD4+ T cells from PBMCs. The receptor set was obtained from a human donor with Susac syndrome. CDR3s include the opening cysteine and the closing phenylalanine or tryptophan. A D gene is named only where the DNA matches it firmly.

J gene	D gene	V gene	CDR3 length	CDR3 DNA	CDR3 protein
TRBJ1-2	-	TRBV29-1	12	TGCAGCACCACTCGACAGAACGAAGGCTACACCTTC	CSTTRQNEGYTF
TRBJ2-1	TRBD1	TRBV6-4	15	TGTGCCAGCAGTGATGGACAGGGGGCATACAATGAGCAGTTCTTC	CASSDGQGAYNEQFF
TRBJ2-2	TRBD2	TRBV7-3	17	TGTGCCAGCAGCCGCCAAAGGGGAGCGGGAGCTTCCGGGGAGCTGTTTTTT	CASSRQRGAGASGELFF
TRBJ1-6	TRBD1	TRBV7-6	14	TGTGCCACGAATTACAGGGGGAAGGATTCACCCCTCCACTTT	CATNYRGKDSPLHF
TRBJ2-5	TRBD1	TRBV29-1	14	TGCAGCGCTAAGTTAGGGGGCTCAGAAGAGACCCAGTACTTC	CSAKLGGSEETQYF
TRBJ2-5	-	TRBV29-1	13	TGCAGCGTTGATCGATCCTACCAAGAGACCCAGTACTTC	CSVDRSYQETQYF
TRBJ2-7	-	TRBV20-1	14	TGCAGTTCAGAAAGGAGGGAGAGAGACTACGAGCAGTACTTC	CSSERRERDYEQYF
TRBJ1-1	TRBD1	TRBV29-1	15	TGCAGCGTTGAAGGGGAGACAGGGGCGAACACTGAAGCTTTCTTT	CSVEGETGANTEAFF
TRBJ2-1	TRBD2	TRBV7-2	15	TGTGCCAGCAGTCCGGGGACTAGCGGGATTAATGAGCAGTTCTTC	CASSPGTSGINEQFF
TRBJ2-7	TRBD2	TRBV20-1	13	TGCAGTGCTCGATCTCTAGCGGGCTACGAGCAGTACTTC	CSARSLAGYEQYF